This TCR beta chain came from a study of tumor and adjacent non-tumor tissue in lung cancer. RNA was extracted from bulk tissue without any cell sorting. This non-tumor lung sample came from over 3 cm beyond the tumor edge. The library came from three nested PCR rounds adapted from ARM-PCR protocols. MiXCR was run by TCRdb on the multiplex PCR reads, yielding one entry per CDR3 protein. The sample records 45,000 or so distinct CDR3 sequences, 60% to 65% being singletons. Germline V CDR1 and CDR2: LNHNV, YYDKDF (reference sequence). Trimming removed 4 bases from V and 1 base from J; junction bases left unmatched: 3. The CDR3 loop spans 16 amino acids.

Sequenced sample: distant non-tumor lung tissue. The chain has TRBV15 and TRBJ2-1; 11 bases are a match to TRBD2. The receptor was derived from a woman aged 40 to 50 with non-small cell lung cancer. Here the CDR3 reads CATSTLAGGSYNEQFF. The CDR3 coding sequence is TGTGCCACCAGCACTCTAGCGGGGGGTTCCTACAATGAGCAGTTCTTC.